This T cell receptor beta chain comes out of a study of blood T cell repertoires in COVID-19. This table comes from immunoSEQ multiplex PCR, and its TCRdb copy is limited to in-frame clones, with some not included. The table shows around 120,000 clones, with about 79% occurring only once. After removal of 5 bases from V and 7 bases from J, the junction contained 8 bases not matched to a gene. Germline CDR1 reads SGHDT; CDR2 reads YYEEEE. The CDR3 contains 13 residues. The chain links TRBV5-6 to TRBJ1-1; 7 bases are shared with TRBD1. The receptor comes from a man between 65 and 80 years old with acute or convalescent COVID-19. Sequencing was carried out using peripheral blood. CDR3 sequence (DNA): TGTGCCAGCAGACCCGGACAGGCGATTGAAGCTTTCTTT. It encodes CASRPGQAIEAFF.